Listed below are T cell receptor beta chains from one sample, sequenced in a study of OX40 agonist ivuxolimab in advanced cancers. Sequenced by immunoSEQ multiplex PCR; TCRdb stores in-frame clones only, minus some. The sample holds approximately 96,000 clones, around 90% seen once. The material sequenced was CD4+ or CD8+ T cells sorted from blood, taken in a trial of the OX40 agonist ivuxolimab. All receptors come from an adult with an advanced solid tumor such as melanoma, head and neck, liver or kidney cancer. Both conserved end residues are part of each CDR3. A D gene is named only where the DNA matches it firmly. The size entry is marked missing in some rows and otherwise reads once, few, many or a size class.

v_call: TRBV19; d_call: TRBD2; clone_size: .; j_call: TRBJ2-2; cdr3_length: 15; cdr3_nt: TGTGCCAGTAGTATTAGCGGGATAAACACCGGGGAGCTGTTTTTT; cdr3_aa: CASSISGINTGELFF
v_call: TRBV11-3; d_call: .; clone_size: .; j_call: TRBJ1-2; cdr3_length: 14; cdr3_nt: TGTGCCAGCAGCTTTTCAGGTGATGTAGGTGGCTACACCTTC; cdr3_aa: CASSFSGDVGGYTF
v_call: TRBV5-1; d_call: .; clone_size: .; j_call: TRBJ1-3; cdr3_length: 14; cdr3_nt: TGCGCCAGCAGCTTGGGGAGCTCTGGAAACACCATATATTTT; cdr3_aa: CASSLGSSGNTIYF
v_call: TRBV29-1; d_call: .; clone_size: .; j_call: TRBJ2-5; cdr3_length: 13; cdr3_nt: TGCAGCGTTGACGTGAAGAACCAAGAGACCCAGTACTTC; cdr3_aa: CSVDVKNQETQYF
v_call: TRBV6-1; d_call: .; clone_size: .; j_call: TRBJ1-1; cdr3_length: 14; cdr3_nt: TGTGCCAGCAGTGAAAACCCCTGGGACACTGAAGCTTTCTTT; cdr3_aa: CASSENPWDTEAFF
v_call: TRBV2; d_call: .; clone_size: few; j_call: TRBJ1-5; cdr3_length: 12; cdr3_nt: TGTGCCAGCAGTGGGAGGGGAATGCCCCAGCATTTT; cdr3_aa: CASSGRGMPQHF
v_call: TRBV30; d_call: .; clone_size: .; j_call: TRBJ1-5; cdr3_length: 14; cdr3_nt: TGTGCCTGGAGTGTACAGCTTAGAAATCAGCCCCAGCATTTT; cdr3_aa: CAWSVQLRNQPQHF
v_call: TRBV6-1; d_call: .; clone_size: .; j_call: TRBJ2-7; cdr3_length: 12; cdr3_nt: TGCGCCAACCGCATCGCCCTGTACGAGCAGTACTTC; cdr3_aa: CANRIALYEQYF
v_call: TRBV7-2; d_call: TRBD2; clone_size: .; j_call: TRBJ2-3; cdr3_length: 16; cdr3_nt: TGTGCCAGCAAAATCGACGGGCGGGAGGGGGCAGATACGCAGTATTTT; cdr3_aa: CASKIDGREGADTQYF
v_call: TRBV2; d_call: .; clone_size: .; j_call: TRBJ2-4; cdr3_length: 17; cdr3_nt: TGTGCCAGAGGGGCCGGGACCGCCATCGGGTTTCAGGACATTCAGTACTTC; cdr3_aa: CARGAGTAIGFQDIQYF
v_call: TRBV4-2; d_call: TRBD2; clone_size: .; j_call: TRBJ2-6; cdr3_length: 20; cdr3_nt: TGTGCCAGCAGCCAAGACCCGGGACTAGCGGGTCGAAATGGGGCCAACGTCCTGACTTTC; cdr3_aa: CASSQDPGLAGRNGANVLTF
v_call: TRBV28; d_call: .; clone_size: few; j_call: TRBJ2-7; cdr3_length: 11; cdr3_nt: TGTGCCTCCGGGGGAGCCTACGAGCAGTACTTC; cdr3_aa: CASGGAYEQYF
v_call: TRBV7-9; d_call: .; clone_size: .; j_call: TRBJ2-6; cdr3_length: 19; cdr3_nt: TGTGCCAGCAGCTTGTATAGGGGGACCTCGACCTCTGGGGCCAACGTCCTGACTTTC; cdr3_aa: CASSLYRGTSTSGANVLTF
v_call: TRBV27; d_call: .; clone_size: .; j_call: TRBJ2-1; cdr3_length: 12; cdr3_nt: TGTGCCAGCAGTTTATCGTACGGGCCGCAGTTCTTC; cdr3_aa: CASSLSYGPQFF
v_call: TRBV9; d_call: TRBD1; clone_size: .; j_call: TRBJ2-3; cdr3_length: 18; cdr3_nt: TGTGCCAGCAGCCACGAACTTGGTGTGGGACAGGGGTCAGATACGCAGTATTTT; cdr3_aa: CASSHELGVGQGSDTQYF
v_call: TRBV11-3; d_call: .; clone_size: once; j_call: TRBJ1-2; cdr3_length: 14; cdr3_nt: TGTGCCAGCAGCTCCCAACCCGACAGCTATGGCTACACCTTC; cdr3_aa: CASSSQPDSYGYTF
v_call: TRBV11-2; d_call: .; clone_size: .; j_call: TRBJ2-1; cdr3_length: 16; cdr3_nt: TGTGCCAGCAGCTTAGATCTCAGAAGCCCCTACAATGAGCAGTTCTTC; cdr3_aa: CASSLDLRSPYNEQFF
v_call: TRBV9; d_call: .; clone_size: .; j_call: TRBJ2-2; cdr3_length: 17; cdr3_nt: TGTGCCAGCAGCGAAAAGGCTTCCACTGGGTCGGGCGGGGAGCTGTTTTTT; cdr3_aa: CASSEKASTGSGGELFF
v_call: TRBV29-1; d_call: TRBD1; clone_size: .; j_call: TRBJ1-1; cdr3_length: 13; cdr3_nt: TGCAGCGTTTCCACAGGGGGGGTCACTGAAGCTTTCTTT; cdr3_aa: CSVSTGGVTEAFF
v_call: TRBV11-1; d_call: TRBD1; clone_size: once; j_call: TRBJ2-1; cdr3_length: 16; cdr3_nt: TGTGCCAGCAGCCCCCACCCGGGACAGGGAGGCCAAGGGCAGTTCTTC; cdr3_aa: CASSPHPGQGGQGQFF
v_call: TRBV9; d_call: .; clone_size: .; j_call: TRBJ1-5; cdr3_length: 13; cdr3_nt: TGTGCCAGCAGCGTTATGGAGGGTCAGCCCCAGCATTTT; cdr3_aa: CASSVMEGQPQHF
v_call: TRBV11-3; d_call: .; clone_size: .; j_call: TRBJ2-1; cdr3_length: 16; cdr3_nt: TGTGCCAGCAGCTTAGATGCGGCCGGGGGCTCCAATGAGCAGTTCTTC; cdr3_aa: CASSLDAAGGSNEQFF
v_call: TRBV5-1; d_call: .; clone_size: .; j_call: TRBJ2-5; cdr3_length: 14; cdr3_nt: TGCGCCAGCAGCGTGGGACCTGGGGGGGAGACCCAGTACTTC; cdr3_aa: CASSVGPGGETQYF
v_call: TRBV30; d_call: TRBD1; clone_size: .; j_call: TRBJ1-5; cdr3_length: 16; cdr3_nt: TGTGCCTGGAGTGTACGGGTGGGAGGGGGCGATCAGCCCCAGCATTTT; cdr3_aa: CAWSVRVGGGDQPQHF
v_call: TRBV28; d_call: .; clone_size: .; j_call: TRBJ2-7; cdr3_length: 14; cdr3_nt: TGTGCCAGCAGTTTGAGCGGACCGAACTACGAGCAGTACTTC; cdr3_aa: CASSLSGPNYEQYF
v_call: TRBV5-6; d_call: TRBD1; clone_size: .; j_call: TRBJ1-3; cdr3_length: 14; cdr3_nt: TGTGCCAGCAGCTCGACAGGGACTGGAAACACCATATATTTT; cdr3_aa: CASSSTGTGNTIYF
v_call: TRBV6-6; d_call: TRBD1; clone_size: .; j_call: TRBJ2-1; cdr3_length: 16; cdr3_nt: TGTGCCAGCAGTTACCTGAAAGGGACAGGGGGCAATGAGCAGTTCTTC; cdr3_aa: CASSYLKGTGGNEQFF
v_call: TRBV7-9; d_call: TRBD2; clone_size: .; j_call: TRBJ2-3; cdr3_length: 12; cdr3_nt: TGTGCCAGCAGCGTCCTAGCGGGCGGGCAGTATTTT; cdr3_aa: CASSVLAGGQYF
v_call: TRBV7-8; d_call: .; clone_size: .; j_call: TRBJ2-5; cdr3_length: 13; cdr3_nt: TGTGCCAGCAGCTTAGTAGCTCCAGAGACCCAGTACTTC; cdr3_aa: CASSLVAPETQYF
v_call: TRBV2; d_call: TRBD2; clone_size: .; j_call: TRBJ2-7; cdr3_length: 16; cdr3_nt: TGTGCCAGCAGTGGAGGACTAGCGGGAGGATCCTACGAGCAGTACTTC; cdr3_aa: CASSGGLAGGSYEQYF
v_call: TRBV4-3; d_call: .; clone_size: .; j_call: TRBJ2-5; cdr3_length: 15; cdr3_nt: TGCGCCAGCAGCCAAGACAGGGCTCTACAAGAGACCCAGTACTTC; cdr3_aa: CASSQDRALQETQYF
v_call: TRBV11-2; d_call: TRBD1; clone_size: .; j_call: TRBJ1-2; cdr3_length: 13; cdr3_nt: TGTGCCAGCAGCTTCCAGGGGGACTATGGCTACACCTTC; cdr3_aa: CASSFQGDYGYTF
v_call: TRBV19; d_call: .; clone_size: .; j_call: TRBJ2-2; cdr3_length: 14; cdr3_nt: TGTGCCAGCAGGCAGGACCAAGACACCGGGGAGCTGTTTTTT; cdr3_aa: CASRQDQDTGELFF
v_call: TRBV6-1; d_call: .; clone_size: .; j_call: TRBJ2-4; cdr3_length: 17; cdr3_nt: TGTGCCAGCAGTGGGAGACTAGGATCCGTAGCCAAAAACATTCAGTACTTC; cdr3_aa: CASSGRLGSVAKNIQYF
v_call: TRBV30; d_call: .; clone_size: once; j_call: TRBJ2-7; cdr3_length: 14; cdr3_nt: TGTGCCTGGAGTGTACGGCGGGAAACCTACGAGCAGTACTTC; cdr3_aa: CAWSVRRETYEQYF
v_call: TRBV7-2; d_call: .; clone_size: once; j_call: TRBJ2-5; cdr3_length: 17; cdr3_nt: TGTGCCAGCAGCTTCGGGGCCGTCGATAGCGGCCAAGAGACCCAGTACTTC; cdr3_aa: CASSFGAVDSGQETQYF
v_call: TRBV7-9; d_call: .; clone_size: .; j_call: TRBJ1-1; cdr3_length: 14; cdr3_nt: TGTGCCAGCAGCTTAGGTCATCCCAGCACTGAAGCTTTCTTT; cdr3_aa: CASSLGHPSTEAFF
v_call: TRBV18; d_call: .; clone_size: .; j_call: TRBJ1-1; cdr3_length: 17; cdr3_nt: TGTGCCAGCTCATCAGGCGAGACATCCCTAATGAACACTGAAGCTTTCTTT; cdr3_aa: CASSSGETSLMNTEAFF
v_call: TRBV28; d_call: TRBD2; clone_size: .; j_call: TRBJ2-1; cdr3_length: 15; cdr3_nt: TGTGCCAGCAGTATTACGGGACTAGCGTCCAATGAGCAGTTCTTC; cdr3_aa: CASSITGLASNEQFF
v_call: TRBV6-1; d_call: TRBD1; clone_size: .; j_call: TRBJ2-7; cdr3_length: 13; cdr3_nt: TGTGCCAGCAGGAAGGACAGGGACTACGAGCAGTACTTC; cdr3_aa: CASRKDRDYEQYF
v_call: TRBV2; d_call: TRBD1; clone_size: .; j_call: TRBJ1-3; cdr3_length: 15; cdr3_nt: TGTGCCAGCAGAACGACAGGGGGCCGTGGAAACACCATATATTTT; cdr3_aa: CASRTTGGRGNTIYF
v_call: TRBV19; d_call: TRBD1; clone_size: .; j_call: TRBJ2-2; cdr3_length: 14; cdr3_nt: TGTGCCAGTAGGGACAGGGCGAACACCGGGGAGCTGTTTTTT; cdr3_aa: CASRDRANTGELFF
v_call: TRBV6-1; d_call: .; clone_size: .; j_call: TRBJ2-7; cdr3_length: 12; cdr3_nt: TGCGCCGTGGAAAGGTCCTTCTACGAGCAGTACTTC; cdr3_aa: CAVERSFYEQYF
v_call: TRBV14; d_call: TRBD1; clone_size: .; j_call: TRBJ2-7; cdr3_length: 13; cdr3_nt: TGTGTGGGGGAATGGGACAGAAGAAACGAGCAGTACTTC; cdr3_aa: CVGEWDRRNEQYF
v_call: TRBV5-4; d_call: TRBD2; clone_size: few; j_call: TRBJ2-7; cdr3_length: 18; cdr3_nt: TGTGCCAGCAGCAGGATCGGGACTAGCGGGAGTCTGAGGTACGAGCAGTACTTC; cdr3_aa: CASSRIGTSGSLRYEQYF
v_call: TRBV11-3; d_call: .; clone_size: .; j_call: TRBJ2-2; cdr3_length: 15; cdr3_nt: TGTGCCAGCAGCTTTGGGGGGTCCACGACCGGGGAGCTGTTTTTT; cdr3_aa: CASSFGGSTTGELFF
v_call: TRBV19; d_call: TRBD1; clone_size: .; j_call: TRBJ1-5; cdr3_length: 17; cdr3_nt: TGTGCCAGTAGTAAAGGCACGACAGGGTCCAGCAATCAGCCCCAGCATTTT; cdr3_aa: CASSKGTTGSSNQPQHF
v_call: TRBV21-1; d_call: .; clone_size: .; j_call: TRBJ2-3; cdr3_length: 15; cdr3_nt: TGTGCCAGCAGCAAAGCGCTTTTTCAGTCGACATCGCAGTATTTT; cdr3_aa: CASSKALFQSTSQYF
v_call: TRBV5-1; d_call: TRBD2; clone_size: .; j_call: TRBJ2-2; cdr3_length: 16; cdr3_nt: TGCGCCAGCAGCTTGAAACTAGCGGGAGATTTCGGGGAGCTGTTTTTT; cdr3_aa: CASSLKLAGDFGELFF
v_call: TRBV6-5; d_call: .; clone_size: .; j_call: TRBJ2-7; cdr3_length: 13; cdr3_nt: TGTGCCAGCAGTTACGACAGGGACTTCGAGCAGTACTTC; cdr3_aa: CASSYDRDFEQYF
v_call: TRBV4-1; d_call: .; clone_size: .; j_call: TRBJ1-2; cdr3_length: 15; cdr3_nt: TGCGCCAGCAGCCAAATCCGGGGAGTGAACTATGGCTACACCTTC; cdr3_aa: CASSQIRGVNYGYTF
v_call: TRBV5-1; d_call: TRBD1; clone_size: .; j_call: TRBJ1-3; cdr3_length: 15; cdr3_nt: TGCGCCAGCAGCTGGGGGACAGGGTCAGGAAACACCATATATTTT; cdr3_aa: CASSWGTGSGNTIYF
v_call: TRBV18; d_call: .; clone_size: .; j_call: TRBJ2-2; cdr3_length: 15; cdr3_nt: TGTGCCAGCTCACCCTTGGGACGGGACACCGGGGAGCTGTTTTTT; cdr3_aa: CASSPLGRDTGELFF
v_call: TRBV4-1; d_call: .; clone_size: .; j_call: TRBJ2-3; cdr3_length: 16; cdr3_nt: TGCGCCAGCAGCCAAGAATCACAGGGTATTGGAGATACGCAGTATTTT; cdr3_aa: CASSQESQGIGDTQYF
v_call: TRBV6-4; d_call: TRBD1; clone_size: .; j_call: TRBJ1-1; cdr3_length: 15; cdr3_nt: TGTGCCAGCTCCTTTCTGGCAGGGGGGAACACTGAAGCTTTCTTT; cdr3_aa: CASSFLAGGNTEAFF
v_call: TRBV7-3; d_call: .; clone_size: .; j_call: TRBJ2-2; cdr3_length: 17; cdr3_nt: TGTGCCAGCAGTCAATGGTGGACTACCGCTAACACCGGGGAGCTGTTTTTT; cdr3_aa: CASSQWWTTANTGELFF
v_call: TRBV5-5; d_call: .; clone_size: .; j_call: TRBJ2-5; cdr3_length: 15; cdr3_nt: TGTGCCAGCAGCTTGGGTACGGCTAGTGGAGAGACCCAGTACTTC; cdr3_aa: CASSLGTASGETQYF
v_call: TRBV19; d_call: .; clone_size: .; j_call: TRBJ1-2; cdr3_length: 16; cdr3_nt: TGTGCCAGTAGTATAGATTCAAGAGGCAACAACTATGGCTACACCTTC; cdr3_aa: CASSIDSRGNNYGYTF
v_call: TRBV10-3; d_call: .; clone_size: .; j_call: TRBJ1-3; cdr3_length: 17; cdr3_nt: TGTGCCATCAGTTCGGCGGGACCGCAGAACTCTGGAAACACCATATATTTT; cdr3_aa: CAISSAGPQNSGNTIYF